The T cell receptor (beta chain) described here comes from a study of blood T cell repertoires in COVID-19 (dated by TCRdb to 2020 to 2021). Concerning the study at large: Samples from collaborators originated in the United States, Italy and Spain and spanned both the acute and convalescent phases of COVID-19. Samples came from the ongoing ImmuneRACE study (first 160 participants) plus 1,254 subjects from 6 global collaborators. The repertoires were released in a freely available public database intended as a resource for research on the immune response to SARS-CoV-2. Where available, HLA class I and class II types were obtained from metadata supplied by the sample provider rather than from assay-based typing. The prospective study material was composed of cDNA or gDNA derived from T cells, B-cell-depleted T cells, or PBMCs. Nearly every sample came with metadata listing a de-identified subject ID, COVID-19 status, age in years and sex. Deeply sampled blood TCRbeta repertoires from subjects exposed to, actively infected with, or recovered from COVID-19 were included in the dataset. The full study reports these points: Clinical and demographic metadata were provided uncurated, with the amount varying by source and participant.

TCRbeta CDR3 regions were amplified from genomic DNA using the immunoSEQ Assay, a bias-controlled multiplex PCR. The published analysis was carried out like this. Within the assay, amplification of reference gene primers was used to estimate how many nucleated cells each sample contained. Sequence reads were collapsed and filtered to measure the absolute abundance of every unique TCRbeta CDR3 rearrangement. For each sample, productive Simpson clonality was calculated by taking the square root of Simpson's diversity index across productive rearrangements. The table was pulled from immuneACCESS by TCRdb, which kept in-frame rearrangements only. Such tables lose some clones; where checked, under half of the loss comes from unresolved V genes, and the rest has no known cause. D and trimming come from the DNA, and the V and J calls and clone size come from that table. For this sample the table gives 230,000 or so clones, of which 84% were detected only once. The leading ten clones occupy about 2% of the sample.

Samples from volunteer blood donors who had recovered from COVID-19 were contributed by a second Seattle source. The collaborating institutions used their own protocols to collect whole blood in K2EDTA tubes. For TCRbeta analysis, collaborators shipped samples as frozen whole blood, isolated PBMCs, or DNA extracted from either of those sample types. To note about this clone: Its specific antigen is unknown. Base qualities are missing; no much larger clone stands one base away.

V is reduced by 7 bases and J by 2 bases, leaving a spacing of 20 bases between them. As encoded in the germline V gene (reference sequence), CDR1 is LGHDT while CDR2 is YNNKEL. The CDR3 runs 16 residues from the cysteine to the phenylalanine. The read is trimmed to its CDR3 DNA, 48 bases read in frame from base 1. The sequencing input was peripheral blood. The chain employs TRBV3-1 (or the pseudogene TRBV3-2) and TRBJ1-2; no D gene can be assigned with confidence. This receptor was taken from a man aged 40-55 years who had recovered from COVID-19. The CDR3 corresponds to CASTLFPRGENYGYTF. The sequence in DNA is TGTGCCAGCACCCTGTTCCCCCGTGGGGAGAACTATGGCTACACCTTC.